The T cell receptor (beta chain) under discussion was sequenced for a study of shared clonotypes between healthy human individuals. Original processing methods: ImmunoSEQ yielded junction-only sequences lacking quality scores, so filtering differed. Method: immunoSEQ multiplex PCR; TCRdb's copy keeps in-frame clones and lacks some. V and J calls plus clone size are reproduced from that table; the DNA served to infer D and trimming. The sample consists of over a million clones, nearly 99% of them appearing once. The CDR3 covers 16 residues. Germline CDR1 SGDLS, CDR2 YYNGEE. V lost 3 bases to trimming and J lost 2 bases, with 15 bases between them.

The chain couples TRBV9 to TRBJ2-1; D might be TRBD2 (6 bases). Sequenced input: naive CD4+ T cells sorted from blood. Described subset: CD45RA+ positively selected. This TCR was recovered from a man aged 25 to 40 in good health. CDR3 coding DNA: TGTGCCAGCAGCGCGATCGGAGGGCCCCCCTACAATGAGCAGTTCTTC. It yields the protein CASSAIGGPPYNEQFF.